The T cell receptor beta chain under discussion was sequenced for a study of OX40 agonist ivuxolimab in advanced cancers. The overall study: Under the entry rules, prior anti-PD-1, anti-PD-L1 or anti-CTLA-4 therapy was allowed, and approximately 40% had some. Findings of the study overall: In the 0.1-3.0 mg/kg groups, partial responders showed among the lowest expansion. Low normalized T-cell clonal expansion also characterized some of the nonresponders.

This clone was detected once. What it recognizes is unknown. The protocol was immunoSEQ multiplex PCR, while the TCRdb copy is restricted to in-frame clones and leaves out a portion. The repertoire has approximately 65,000 clones, around nine tenths of them found once; the top ten carry roughly 0.99%. Samples were taken at baseline and on day 1 of cycles 4 and 7. The sequenced sample was CD4+ or CD8+ T cells sorted from blood, obtained in a trial of the OX40 agonist ivuxolimab. The clonotype originates from an adult with an advanced solid tumor such as melanoma, head and neck, liver or kidney cancer.

CDR3 sequence reads: CASSSHGAGGGYGYTF. CDR3 in DNA: TGTGCCAGCAGTTCTCACGGGGCAGGGGGTGGCTATGGCTACACCTTC. The chain is built from TRBV28 and TRBJ1-2; TRBD1 aligns across 7 bases. The CDR3 extends over 16 amino acids. V shed 4 bases and J 4 bases; nucleotides not matched to a gene: 12. The germline CDR1 and CDR2 sequences are MDHEN and SYDVKM.